This TCR beta chain was sequenced for a study of cytomegalovirus exposure and HLA in healthy donors. Study-level points and caveats: A later analysis by the authors found several of the most significant clusters apparently linked to common viral pathogens. Later work found that TCR association rates differed between HLA loci; DRB1 had the most and HLA-C the fewest. With high specificity and sensitivity, the classifier reportedly diagnosed cytomegalovirus status.

This clone was counted many times. The antigen remains undetermined. The primer mix had 60 Vbeta and 13 Jbeta primers. Per the study methods: Approximately 87 million unique TCR beta chains, 10 million to 14 million shared, were counted in a later analysis. Generated by immunoSEQ multiplex PCR, the TCRdb table keeps only in-frame clones and is missing some. V and J calls plus clone size are reproduced from that table; the DNA served to infer D and trimming. The sample has roughly 130,000 clones; just under 75% are singletons. The CDR3 has 14 amino acids. Per the germline V gene, CDR1 is PRHDT and CDR2 is FYEKMQ (reference sequence). Trimming at V came to 5 bases and at J to 7 bases, leaving 7 bases not matched to a gene.

The specimen sequenced was PBMCs. This TCR derives from a man aged 40-50 years in good health and CMV-seropositive. V and J are TRBV13 and TRBJ1-4; 7 bases fit TRBD1. CDR3: CASSNRGVGEKLFF. The CDR3 bases are TGTGCCAGCAGCAACAGGGGAGTAGGTGAAAAACTGTTTTTT.